Sequencing of this TCR beta chain was carried out in a study of technical replicates of blood from four donors. The V gene end was trimmed by 6 bases and the J gene end by 7 bases; junction bases not matched to a gene: 11. This CDR3 is built from 15 residues. Germline V gene data show CDR1 as KGHSH and CDR2 as LQKENI. The table came from immunoSEQ multiplex PCR; TCRdb's copy has only in-frame clones and leaves some out. The table includes under 100,000 clones, 90% to 98% detected once. The sequenced sample consisted of T cells isolated from PBMCs. This clonotype was sampled from a human donor in good health. This chain links TRBV18 with TRBJ2-1; 8 bases fit TRBD2. As DNA, the CDR3 is TGTGCCAGCTCGCCAGTCGCGGGAGGTCTAAATGAGCAGTTCTTC. Translation gives CASSPVAGGLNEQFF.